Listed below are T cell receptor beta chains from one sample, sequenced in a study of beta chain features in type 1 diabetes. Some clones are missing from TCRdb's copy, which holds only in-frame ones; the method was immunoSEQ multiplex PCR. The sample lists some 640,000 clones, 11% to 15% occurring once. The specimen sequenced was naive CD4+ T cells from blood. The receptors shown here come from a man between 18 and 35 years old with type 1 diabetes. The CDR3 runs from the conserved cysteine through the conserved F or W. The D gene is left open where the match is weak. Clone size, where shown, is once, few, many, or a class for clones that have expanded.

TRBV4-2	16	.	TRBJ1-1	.	TGTGCCAGCAGCCAAGATCAAAATCTCTGGGCGGCTGAAGCTTTCTTT	CASSQDQNLWAAEAFF
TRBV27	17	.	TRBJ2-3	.	TGTGCCAGCAGTTTAACCCGGACTATCGCCTACACAGATACGCAGTATTTT	CASSLTRTIAYTDTQYF
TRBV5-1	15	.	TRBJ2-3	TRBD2	TGCGCCAGCAGCTTGGGGTTAGCGGGAGCGGATACGCAGTATTTT	CASSLGLAGADTQYF
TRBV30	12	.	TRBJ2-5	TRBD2	TGTGCCTGGAGTGACCGGTTGCGGGAGCAGTACTTC	CAWSDRLREQYF
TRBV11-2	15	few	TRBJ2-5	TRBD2	TGTGCCAGCAGCTTAGGAAACGCTAGCGGGAGGGCCCAGTACTTC	CASSLGNASGRAQYF
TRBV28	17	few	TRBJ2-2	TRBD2	TGTGCCAGCAGTTTATGGGGACTAGCGGAGAACACCGGGGAGCTGTTTTTT	CASSLWGLAENTGELFF
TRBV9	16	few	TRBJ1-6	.	TGTGCCTCCGGGGGGTCTACTAGCTCCTATAATTCACCCCTCCACTTT	CASGGSTSSYNSPLHF
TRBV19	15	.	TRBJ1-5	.	TGTGCCAGTAGTATAGATAGCCGCAGCAATCAGCCCCAGCATTTT	CASSIDSRSNQPQHF
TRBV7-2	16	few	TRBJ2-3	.	TGTGCCAGCAGCTTAGTTTCACCCGATACTACAGATACGCAGTATTTT	CASSLVSPDTTDTQYF
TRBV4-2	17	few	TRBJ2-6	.	TGTGCCAGCAGCCAAGATATTTGGGGGAATGGGGCCAACGTCCTGACTTTC	CASSQDIWGNGANVLTF
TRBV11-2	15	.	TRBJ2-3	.	TGTGCCAGCAGCTTAGGGGGAGGCACCACAGATACGCAGTATTTT	CASSLGGGTTDTQYF
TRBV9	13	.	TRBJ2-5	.	TGTGCCAGCAGCGGTAACAGGGAAGAGACCCAGTACTTC	CASSGNREETQYF
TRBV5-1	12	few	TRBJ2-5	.	TGCGCCAGCAGTCCAGACCAAGAGACCCAGTACTTC	CASSPDQETQYF
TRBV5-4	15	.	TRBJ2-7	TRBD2	TGTGCCAGCAGCTTGGACCTAGCGGGGGCCTACGAGCAGTACTTC	CASSLDLAGAYEQYF
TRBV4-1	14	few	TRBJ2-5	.	TGCGCCAGCAGCCAAGTGTCAGTAAACTTGACCCAGTACTTC	CASSQVSVNLTQYF
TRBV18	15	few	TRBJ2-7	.	TGTGCCAGCTCACCGCCCGGACTGGAAGATTACGAGCAGTACTTC	CASSPPGLEDYEQYF
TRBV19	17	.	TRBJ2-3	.	TGTGCCAGTAGTGATAGTGCGAGTACTACTGGCACAGATACGCAGTATTTT	CASSDSASTTGTDTQYF
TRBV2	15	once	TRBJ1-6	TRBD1	TGTGCCAGCAGTTTCGGACAGGGACGTAATTCACCCCTCCACTTT	CASSFGQGRNSPLHF
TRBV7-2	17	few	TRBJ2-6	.	TGTGCCAGCAGCTTATTGAGCGGCCGGGGTGGGGCCAACGTCCTGACTTTC	CASSLLSGRGGANVLTF
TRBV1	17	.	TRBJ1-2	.	TGCACCAGCAGGTTGAACCGTTTGTGGCGAAAGACCTATGGCTACACCTTC	CTSRLNRLWRKTYGYTF
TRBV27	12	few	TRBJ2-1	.	TGTGCCAGCAGTTTAAGGTTGGGACCTCAGTTCTTC	CASSLRLGPQFF
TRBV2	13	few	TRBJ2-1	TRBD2	TGTGCCAGCAGTGAGCGGGAGGGTGGTGAGCAGTTCTTC	CASSEREGGEQFF
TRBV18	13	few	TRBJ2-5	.	TGTGCCAGCTCACCCGCAGAAAAAGAGACCCAGTACTTC	CASSPAEKETQYF
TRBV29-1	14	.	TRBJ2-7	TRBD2	TGCAGCGTTTTAGGGACTAGCGATGACTACGAGCAGTACTTC	CSVLGTSDDYEQYF
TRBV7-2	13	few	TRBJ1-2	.	TGTGCCAGCAGCCGCGGGAGGTTGGAGGGCTACACCTTC	CASSRGRLEGYTF
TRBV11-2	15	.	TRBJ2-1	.	TGTGCCAGCAGCTTGAACAGGGTGACGGGAAATGAGCAGTTCTTC	CASSLNRVTGNEQFF